The T cell receptor (beta chain) under discussion was sequenced for a study of CD4 and CD8 cells across lung adenocarcinoma regions. This CDR3 has 15 amino acids. Germline lookup yields CDR1 MDHEN and CDR2 SYDVKM. TCRdb re-analysed the PCR reads in MiXCR, keeping a single row per CDR3 protein. The table includes about 17,000 distinct CDR3 sequences, 46% detected once. Donors had localized lung adenocarcinoma, a non-small cell lung cancer. This clonotype was picked up many times. Sequencing was carried out using CD4+ T cells from the margin of a lung tumor. V is TRBV28 and J is TRBJ2-1; 10 nucleotides agree with TRBD1. The J call may be mistaken, given a closer DNA end match to TRBJ2-5. The receptor's source is a male donor with lung adenocarcinoma. The CD4 and CD8 labels of this study may be unreliable. CDR3 sequence: CASNTDRGAQETQYF. DNA of the CDR3: TGTGCCAGCAATACGGACAGGGGGGCCCAAGAGACCCAGTACTTC.